This TCR beta chain derives from a study of cytomegalovirus exposure and HLA in healthy donors. Germline V gene data show CDR1 as MRHNA and CDR2 as SNTAGT. The CDR3 totals 13 residues. The V end lost 4 bases, the J end lost 5 bases, and 9 bases lay between the germline ends. Both 60 Vbeta primers and 13 Jbeta primers went into the PCR. Profiled with immunoSEQ multiplex PCR; TCRdb holds only in-frame clones, not every one. Here the sample table reports fewer than 85,000 clones. Study-level results: In a later analysis, V- and J-gene trimming of beta chains associated with a DCLRE1C missense variant, replicated independently. Solely CMV serostatus was available to characterize immune exposure.

Comments on this clone: Its antigen is unidentified.

There were likely unrecorded immune exposures, though donors were nominally healthy when sampled. The clonotype comes from a woman in her thirties or forties in good health and CMV-seropositive. The chain uses TRBV6-4 and TRBJ2-1, with D perhaps matching TRBD2 (5 bases). The sample was PBMCs. In DNA, the CDR3 is TGTGCCAGCAGTGTTAGCGAGAACAATGAGCAGTTCTTC. Translating gives CASSVSENNEQFF.